The present entry profiles one T cell receptor beta chain with its context. Its antigen is still unknown. There are no base qualities to consult, and no much larger clone falls within one base. CDR1 and CDR2 are read off the germline V gene (reference sequence) as SGHKS and YYEKEE. At the junction V is shortened by 3 bases and J by 1 base, with 15 bases in between. Spanning cysteine to phenylalanine, the CDR3 consists of 16 amino acids. Only the CDR3 DNA is retained, 48 bases long and in frame from the first base. The immunoSEQ Assay was the method used to sequence TCRbeta CDR3 regions. After extraction, genomic DNA underwent amplification by bias-controlled multiplex PCR, followed by high-throughput sequencing. In the source study's methods: To quantify the absolute abundance of every unique TCRbeta CDR3 region, sequences were collapsed and filtered. T cell fraction was estimated by normalizing TCRbeta template counts to usable DNA, with usable DNA measured through amplification of reference genes found in all nucleated cells. Repertoire TCRs were annotated as SARS-CoV-2-specific when V gene, CDR3 amino acid sequence and J gene were exactly matched to a known reactive TCR set. The reference SARS-CoV-2 TCR set was obtained from MIRA and was filtered for enrichment in COVID-19-positive ImmuneCODE repertoires, whereby public or cross-reactive TCRs were removed. Using the MIRA antigens, annotated TCRs were further analysed by specific ORF or by position within an ORF. Breadth was defined as annotated unique rearrangements over total unique productive rearrangements; depth was the summed frequency of those rearrangements. Group comparisons of TCR breadth used two-sided Wilcoxon rank-sum tests. Sourced from immuneACCESS, this table was stored by TCRdb with only in-frame sequences that have V and J called. A share of the clones is absent; for the studies checked, an unresolved V gene accounts for under half, and the remainder has no known explanation. V, J and clone size derive from that table, while D and trimming were established from the DNA sequence. The table for this sample lists around 320,000 clones; 86% of them were counted only once. The top ten constitute under 2% of the sample.

The data derive from a study of Ad26.COV2.S vaccination and SARS-CoV-2 variants (dated by TCRdb to the early 2020s). Regarding the complete study: Vaccine-arm donors came from COV1001, a multicentre, randomized, double-blind, placebo-controlled phase I-IIa trial of Ad26.COV2.S in healthy adults. Ad26.COV2.S was administered intramuscularly at 5 x 10^10 or 1 x 10^11 viral particles, either as a single shot or as two shots given 56 days apart. TCRbeta repertoire sequencing served as the tool for gauging how specific and how broad the SARS-CoV-2-reactive T cell receptors were following Ad26.COV2.S vaccination. The TCR-sequenced set comprised approximately 32 samples: about 19 Ad26.COV2.S vaccine recipients, 5 placebo recipients and 8 SARS-CoV-2 convalescent individuals. Participants in the trial were split at random into five groups of five each, receiving low-dose or high-dose Ad26.COV2.S once or twice, or else placebo on both occasions. Blinding of investigators to trial group allocation was maintained during experiments and outcome assessment. The study at large found these results: Comparable non-spike TCR breadth was observed between vaccine and placebo recipients, consistent with only spike being contained in the vaccine. Higher spike-specific TCR breadth was observed in Ad26.COV2.S recipients than in placebo recipients (P = 0.0014). The study lacked the statistical power to compare responses across vaccine doses or regimens. It was noted by the authors that total T cell responses may have been underestimated by the TCR breadth and depth analyses. After vaccination, substantial breadth of spike-specific CD8+ and CD4+ T cell responses was reported.

The sample's treatment or condition label, decoded: about 20 received Ad26.COV2.S at low or high dose, single or two shots; 5 received placebo; per-sample allocation not given. Repertoires of vaccine and placebo recipients were sequenced from samples taken on day 63 after the first injection. In Cohort 1b, 25 to 30 adults aged 18-55 years were enrolled at a single site in Boston, USA, between 29 July and 7 August 2020. Ad26.COV2.S was a replication-incompetent adenovirus type 26 vector that expressed a prefusion-stabilized SARS-CoV-2 spike protein derived from the original Wuhan strain. The source of this sequence is a person between 18 and 65 years old who received the Ad26.COV2.S COVID-19 vaccine or a placebo. The sequencing used peripheral blood, collected in a trial of Ad26.COV2.S vaccine versus placebo. Recombination joined TRBV5-5 with TRBJ2-3; the D gene cannot be resolved reliably. The nucleotide sequence reads as follows: TGTGCCAGCAGCTCGGTCGCCCCCGCGGGCACAGATACGCAGTATTTT. This is translated as CASSSVAPAGTDTQYF.